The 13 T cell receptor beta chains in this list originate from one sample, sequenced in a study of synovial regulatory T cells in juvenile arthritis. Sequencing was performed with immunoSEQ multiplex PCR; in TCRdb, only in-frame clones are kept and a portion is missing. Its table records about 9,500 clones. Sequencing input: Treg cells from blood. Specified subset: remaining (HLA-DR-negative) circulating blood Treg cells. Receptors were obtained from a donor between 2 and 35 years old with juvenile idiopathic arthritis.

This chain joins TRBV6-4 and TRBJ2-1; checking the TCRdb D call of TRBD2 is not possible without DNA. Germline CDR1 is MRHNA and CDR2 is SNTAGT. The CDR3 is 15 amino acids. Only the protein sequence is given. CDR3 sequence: CASSDDISGSSKQFF.

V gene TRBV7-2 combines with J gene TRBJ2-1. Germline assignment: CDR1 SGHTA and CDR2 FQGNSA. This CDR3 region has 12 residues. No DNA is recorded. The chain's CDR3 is CASSLGYGRQFF.

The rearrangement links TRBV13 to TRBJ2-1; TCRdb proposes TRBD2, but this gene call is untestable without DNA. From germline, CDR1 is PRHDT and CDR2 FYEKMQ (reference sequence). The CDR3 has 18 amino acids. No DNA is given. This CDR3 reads CASSANLRRGLSGNEQFF.

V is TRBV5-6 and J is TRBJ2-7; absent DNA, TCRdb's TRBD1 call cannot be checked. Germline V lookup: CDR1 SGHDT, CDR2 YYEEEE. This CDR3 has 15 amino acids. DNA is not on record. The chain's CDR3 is CASSYTGTGYAEQYF.

CDR3 region: CASGLGQGVLGGYTF. The chain couples TRBV12-5 to TRBJ1-2; TCRdb selects TRBD1, and the lack of DNA leaves this call unchecked. Germline CDR1 LGHNT, CDR2 FRNRAP. The CDR3 contains 15 residues. The coding DNA is unavailable.

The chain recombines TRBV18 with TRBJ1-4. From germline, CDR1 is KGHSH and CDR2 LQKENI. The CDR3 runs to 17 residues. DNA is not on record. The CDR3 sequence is CASSLTVMTARDEKLFF.

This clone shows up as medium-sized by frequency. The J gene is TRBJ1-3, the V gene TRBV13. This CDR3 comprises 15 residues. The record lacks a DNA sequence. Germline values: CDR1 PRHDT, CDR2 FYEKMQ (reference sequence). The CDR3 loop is CASSPRGGAGNTIYF.

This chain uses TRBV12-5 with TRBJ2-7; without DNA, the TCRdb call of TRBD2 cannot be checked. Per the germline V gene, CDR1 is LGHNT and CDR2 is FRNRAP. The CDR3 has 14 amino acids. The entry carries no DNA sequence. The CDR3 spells CASGFGGSSYEQYF.

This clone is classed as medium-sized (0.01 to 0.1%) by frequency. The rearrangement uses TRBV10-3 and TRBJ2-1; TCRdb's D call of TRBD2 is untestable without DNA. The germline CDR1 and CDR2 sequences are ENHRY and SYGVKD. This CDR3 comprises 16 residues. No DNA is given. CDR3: CAISAPLAARYNEQFF.

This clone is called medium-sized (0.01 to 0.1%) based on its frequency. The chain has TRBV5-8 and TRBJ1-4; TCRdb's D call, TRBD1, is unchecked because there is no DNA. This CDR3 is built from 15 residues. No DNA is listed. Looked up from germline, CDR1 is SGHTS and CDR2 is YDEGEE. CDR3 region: CASSTAGGTNEKLFF.

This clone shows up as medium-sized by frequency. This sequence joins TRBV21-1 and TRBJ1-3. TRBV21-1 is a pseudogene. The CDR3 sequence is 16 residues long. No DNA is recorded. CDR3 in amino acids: CASSAQPGGSGNTIYF.

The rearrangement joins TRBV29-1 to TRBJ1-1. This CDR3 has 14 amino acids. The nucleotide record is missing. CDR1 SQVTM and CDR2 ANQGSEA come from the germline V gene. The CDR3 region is CSANNLLMNTEAFF.

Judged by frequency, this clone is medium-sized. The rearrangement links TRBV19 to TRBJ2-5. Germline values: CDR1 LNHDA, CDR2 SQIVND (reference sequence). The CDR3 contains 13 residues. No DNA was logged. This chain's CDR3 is CASSIGVGETQYF. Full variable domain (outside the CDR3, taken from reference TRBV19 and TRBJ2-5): DGGITQSPKYLFRKEGQNVTLSCEQNLNHDAMYWYRQDPGQGLRLIYYSQIVNDFQKGDIAEGYSVSREKKESFPLTVTSAQKNPTAFYLCASSIGVGETQYFGPGTRLLVL.